The 3 T cell receptor beta chains presented below share a single source sample, sequenced in a study of yellow fever vaccine responses in identical twins. MiXCR was run by TCRdb on the RT-PCR reads, yielding one entry per CDR3 protein. Among several thousand distinct CDR3 sequences listed, just over 85% were seen once. The sample in question was T cells from blood (PBMCs), unsorted or a sorted subset (not recorded which), obtained before or after yellow fever vaccination (not recorded which). These TCRs come from a woman aged 18 to 35 who received the yellow fever vaccine.

This clonotype was found a few times. The chain joins TRBV29-1 to TRBJ2-3; 9 bases agree with TRBD1. The V gene's germline CDR1 is SQVTM and CDR2 ANQGSEA. The CDR3 runs to 14 residues. V gave up 6 bases and J gave up 1 base; unmatched junction bases: 5. The CDR3 DNA follows: TGCAGCGTACAAGGGACAGGGCGCACAGATACGCAGTATTTT. Translation gives CSVQGTGRTDTQYF.

The rearrangement uses TRBV29-1 and TRBJ2-7, with a possible D match to TRBD2 (5 bases). The CDR3 totals 11 residues. Trimming stripped 4 bases from V and 2 bases from J, with 6 bases between. Germline CDR1 SQVTM, CDR2 ANQGSEA. CDR3 in amino acids: CSVGGTYEQYF. The CDR3 bases are TGCAGCGTTGGAGGGACCTACGAGCAGTACTTC.

The rearrangement links TRBV6-4 to TRBJ2-2, with TRBD2 matching over 12 bases. The junction had 7 bases not matched to a gene; V was cut back by 5 bases and J by 6 bases. This CDR3 is built from 16 residues. Germline V gene data show CDR1 as MRHNA and CDR2 as SNTAGT. The CDR3 sequence is CASSRLTSGGPGELFF. The CDR3 DNA reads as TGTGCCAGCAGTCGACTCACTAGCGGGGGGCCCGGGGAGCTGTTTTTT.